The present TCR beta chain was sequenced within a study of blood T cell repertoires in COVID-19 (dated by TCRdb to the early 2020s). The study in broad terms: Samples from collaborators originated in the United States, Italy and Spain and spanned both the acute and convalescent phases of COVID-19. Subjects who had been exposed to COVID-19, were actively infected with it, or had recovered from it provided the deeply sampled blood TCRbeta repertoires that made up the dataset. Where available, HLA class I and class II types were obtained from metadata supplied by the sample provider rather than from assay-based typing. The material from the prospective study consisted of cDNA or gDNA derived from T cells, B-cell-depleted T cells, or PBMCs. Samples were obtained from the ongoing ImmuneRACE study (first 160 participants) and from 1,254 subjects provided by 6 global collaborators. The repertoires were made available in a free public database intended to serve as a resource for research on the immune response to SARS-CoV-2. Sample metadata almost always included a de-identified subject ID, COVID-19 status, age in years and sex. Results and caveats for the whole study, not just this receptor: How much clinical and demographic metadata was included differed by source and by participant, and the metadata was provided uncurated.

The collaborating institutions used their own protocols to collect whole blood in K2EDTA tubes. For TCRbeta analysis, collaborators shipped samples in one of three forms: frozen whole blood, isolated PBMCs, or DNA extracted from either of those sample types. TCRbeta CDR3 regions were amplified from genomic DNA using the immunoSEQ Assay, a bias-controlled multiplex PCR. In the authors' own workflow: Nucleated cell counts per sample were estimated from amplification of reference gene primers within the assay. Sequence reads were collapsed and filtered to measure the absolute abundance of every unique TCRbeta CDR3 rearrangement. Productive Simpson clonality was computed per sample as the square root of Simpson's diversity index over productive rearrangements. Sourced from immuneACCESS, this table was stored by TCRdb with only in-frame sequences that have V and J called. A share of the clones is absent; for the studies checked, an unresolved V gene accounts for under half, and the remainder has no known explanation. V, J and clone size are those of that table, while D and trimming were read from the DNA. This sample is represented by roughly 300,000 clones; 86% of them were singletons. The ten largest clones add up to roughly 1.6% of the sample.

Ends trimmed: V by 11 bases, J by 4 bases; bases unmatched to a gene: 2. Its CDR3 holds 12 amino acids, cysteine through phenylalanine. Only CDR3 DNA remains: 36 bases, in frame from the first base. The CDR1 and CDR2 encoded by the germline V gene are MDHEN and SYDVKM. A note on this clone: Its antigen is still unknown. Per-base quality was not reported, and no clone a single base away is much larger than it.

The sequencing input was peripheral blood. The receptor's source is a woman aged 50 to 65 with acute or convalescent COVID-19. The chain is encoded by TRBV28 joined to TRBJ2-7, with 13 bases in between that match TRBD2. The sequenced DNA is TGTGCCGTACTAGCGGGAGGGTACGAGCAGTACTTC. It encodes CAVLAGGYEQYF.